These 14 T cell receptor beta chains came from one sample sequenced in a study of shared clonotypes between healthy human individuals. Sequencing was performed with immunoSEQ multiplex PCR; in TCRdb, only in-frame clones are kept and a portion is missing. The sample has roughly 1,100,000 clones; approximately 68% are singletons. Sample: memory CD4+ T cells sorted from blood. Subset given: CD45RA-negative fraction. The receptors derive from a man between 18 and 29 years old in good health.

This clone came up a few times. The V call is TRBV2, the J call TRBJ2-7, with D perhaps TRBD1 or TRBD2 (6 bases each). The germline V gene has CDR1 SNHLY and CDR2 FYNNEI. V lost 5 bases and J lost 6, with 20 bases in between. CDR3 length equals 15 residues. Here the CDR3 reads CASSPGAKLLSEQYF. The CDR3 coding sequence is TGTGCCAGCAGTCCGGGGGCTAAACTACTATCCGAGCAGTACTTC.

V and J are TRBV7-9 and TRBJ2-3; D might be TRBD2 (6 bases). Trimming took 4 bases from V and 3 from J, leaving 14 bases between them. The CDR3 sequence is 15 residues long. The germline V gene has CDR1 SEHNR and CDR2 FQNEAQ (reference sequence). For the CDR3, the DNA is TGTGCCAGCAGCTCAAGACTAGAGGCAACAGATACGCAGTATTTT. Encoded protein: CASSSRLEATDTQYF.

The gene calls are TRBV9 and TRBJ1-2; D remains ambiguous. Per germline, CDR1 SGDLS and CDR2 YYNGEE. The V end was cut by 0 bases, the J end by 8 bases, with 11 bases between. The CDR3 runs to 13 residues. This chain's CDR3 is CASSVEGFGGYTF. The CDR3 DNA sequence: TGTGCCAGCAGCGTAGAGGGATTCGGCGGCTACACCTTC.

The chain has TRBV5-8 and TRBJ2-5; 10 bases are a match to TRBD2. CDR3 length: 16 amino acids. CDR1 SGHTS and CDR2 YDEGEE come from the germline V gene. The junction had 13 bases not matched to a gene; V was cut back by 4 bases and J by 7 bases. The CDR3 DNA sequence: TGTGCCAGCAGCCCGCGGACTAGCGGCTTCTCGGGGACCCAGTACTTC. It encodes CASSPRTSGFSGTQYF.

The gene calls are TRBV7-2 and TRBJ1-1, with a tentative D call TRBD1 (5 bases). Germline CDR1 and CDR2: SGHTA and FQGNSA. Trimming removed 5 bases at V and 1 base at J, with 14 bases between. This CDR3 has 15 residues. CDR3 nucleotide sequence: TGTGCCAGCAGCCCTCGGGGACGTACGAACACTGAAGCTTTCTTT. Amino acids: CASSPRGRTNTEAFF.

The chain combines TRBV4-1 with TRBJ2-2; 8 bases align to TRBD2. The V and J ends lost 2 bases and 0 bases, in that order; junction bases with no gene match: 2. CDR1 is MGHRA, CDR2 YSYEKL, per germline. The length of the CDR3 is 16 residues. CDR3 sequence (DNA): TGCGCCAGCAGCCAAAGCGGGGGTTCGAACACCGGGGAGCTGTTTTTT. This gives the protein CASSQSGGSNTGELFF.

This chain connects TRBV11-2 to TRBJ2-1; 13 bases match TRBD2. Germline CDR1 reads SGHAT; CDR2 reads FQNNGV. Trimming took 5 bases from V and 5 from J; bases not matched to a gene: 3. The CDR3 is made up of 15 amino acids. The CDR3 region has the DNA TGTGCCAGCAGCCCCGGGACTAGCGGGGACAATGAGCAGTTCTTC. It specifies CASSPGTSGDNEQFF.

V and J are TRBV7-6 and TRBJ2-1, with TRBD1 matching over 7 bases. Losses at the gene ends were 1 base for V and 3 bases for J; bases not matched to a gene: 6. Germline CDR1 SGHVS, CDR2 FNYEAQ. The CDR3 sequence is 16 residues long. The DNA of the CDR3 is TGTGCCAGCAGCTTAGGTAGGGACAGAATCTACAATGAGCAGTTCTTC. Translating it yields CASSLGRDRIYNEQFF.

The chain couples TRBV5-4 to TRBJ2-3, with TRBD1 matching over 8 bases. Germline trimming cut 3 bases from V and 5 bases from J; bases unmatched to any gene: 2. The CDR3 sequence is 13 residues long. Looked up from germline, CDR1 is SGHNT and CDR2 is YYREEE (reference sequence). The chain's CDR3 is CASSSDRGDTQYF. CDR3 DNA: TGTGCCAGCAGCTCCGACAGGGGAGATACGCAGTATTTT. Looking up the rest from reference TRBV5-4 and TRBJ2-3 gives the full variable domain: ETGVTQSPTHLIKTRGQQVTLRCSSQSGHNTVSWYQQALGQGPQFIFQYYREEENGRGNFPPRFSGLQFPNYSSELNVNALELDDSALYLCASSSDRGDTQYFGPGTRLTVL.

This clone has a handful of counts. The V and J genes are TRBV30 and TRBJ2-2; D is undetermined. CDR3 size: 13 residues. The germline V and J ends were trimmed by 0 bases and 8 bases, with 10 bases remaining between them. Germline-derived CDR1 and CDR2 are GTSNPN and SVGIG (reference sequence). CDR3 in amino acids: CAWSVRRGGELFF. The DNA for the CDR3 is TGTGCCTGGAGTGTCCGGCGTGGAGGGGAGCTGTTTTTT.

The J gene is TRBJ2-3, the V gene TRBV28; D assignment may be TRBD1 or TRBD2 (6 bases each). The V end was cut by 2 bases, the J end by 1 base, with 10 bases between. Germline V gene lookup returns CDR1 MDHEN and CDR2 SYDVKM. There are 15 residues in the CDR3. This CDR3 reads CASSLRGDGTDTQYF. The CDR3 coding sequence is TGTGCCAGCAGTTTAAGGGGGGACGGCACAGATACGCAGTATTTT.

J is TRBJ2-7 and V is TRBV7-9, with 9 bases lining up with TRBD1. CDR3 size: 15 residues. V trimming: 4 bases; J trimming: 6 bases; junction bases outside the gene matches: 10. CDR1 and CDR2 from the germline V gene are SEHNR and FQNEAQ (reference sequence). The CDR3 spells CASSCAPGQGCEQYF. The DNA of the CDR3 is TGTGCCAGCAGCTGCGCACCGGGACAGGGCTGCGAGCAGTACTTC.

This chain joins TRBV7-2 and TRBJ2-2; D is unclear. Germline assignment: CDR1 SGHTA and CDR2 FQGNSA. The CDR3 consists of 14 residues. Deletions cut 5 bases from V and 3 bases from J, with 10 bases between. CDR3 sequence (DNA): TGTGCCAGCAGCCCGAAAAGGGACACCGGGGAGCTGTTTTTT. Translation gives CASSPKRDTGELFF.

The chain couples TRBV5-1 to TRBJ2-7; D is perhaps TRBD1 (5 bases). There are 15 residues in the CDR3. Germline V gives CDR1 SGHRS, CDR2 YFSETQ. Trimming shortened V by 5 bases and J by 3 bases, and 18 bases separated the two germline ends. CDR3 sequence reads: CASRLQVQGIYEQYF. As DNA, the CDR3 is TGCGCCAGCAGGTTACAGGTCCAGGGAATCTACGAGCAGTACTTC.